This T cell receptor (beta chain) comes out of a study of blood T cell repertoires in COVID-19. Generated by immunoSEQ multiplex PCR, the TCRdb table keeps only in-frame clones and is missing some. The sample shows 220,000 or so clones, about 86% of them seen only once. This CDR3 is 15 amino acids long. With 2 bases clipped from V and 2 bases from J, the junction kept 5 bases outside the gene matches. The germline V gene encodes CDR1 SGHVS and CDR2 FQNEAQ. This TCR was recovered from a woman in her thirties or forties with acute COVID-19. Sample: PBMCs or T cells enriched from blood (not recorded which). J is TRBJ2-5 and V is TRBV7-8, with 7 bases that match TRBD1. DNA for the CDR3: TGTGCCAGCAGCTTAAATAGGGGGCGTCAAGAGACCCAGTACTTC. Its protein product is CASSLNRGRQETQYF.